The 3 T cell receptor beta chains listed next were all sequenced from one sample in a study of CXCR3-negative and CXCR3-positive naive CD8 T cells. UMI-labeled 5' RACE yielded the TRB cDNA libraries. Each CDR3 protein gets one entry in TCRdb, which reprocessed the 5' RACE reads and gives no DNA. The listing contains around 88,000 distinct CDR3 sequences. Antigens for these TCRs are unknown. General study points: TRB CDR3s were more hydrophobic in CXCR3-positive than in CXCR3-negative naive cells.

Sequenced sample: naive CXCR3+ CD8+ T cells from blood. The subset was: CD45RO-CCR7+CD27+CD95- naive CD8+ T cells expressing CXCR3 (TNR3+). Receptor source: a human donor in good health. Some clones in this sample may be carry-over from other donors' samples.

This rearrangement joins TRBV5-4 to TRBJ2-7; lacking DNA, the TRBD1 call made by TCRdb goes unchecked. CDR1 and CDR2 (germline): SGHNT, YYREEE (reference sequence). The CDR3 has 15 amino acids. CDR3 region: CASSSDRVVIYEQYF.

The chain uses TRBV7-8 and TRBJ2-5; TCRdb selects TRBD1, and the lack of DNA leaves this call unchecked. This CDR3 is 15 amino acids long. CDR1 and CDR2 (germline): SGHVS, FQNEAQ. This CDR3 reads CASSSLDSSWETQYF. The full variable domain, with the rest looked up from reference TRBV7-8 and TRBJ2-5, is GAGVSQSPRYKVAKRGQDVALRCDPISGHVSLFWYQQALGQGPEFLTYFQNEAQLDKSGLPSDRFFAERPEGSVSTLKIQRTQQEDSAVYLCASSSLDSSWETQYFGPGTRLLVL.

The rearrangement uses TRBV6-5 and TRBJ1-2; TCRdb's D call, TRBD1, is unchecked because there is no DNA. CDR1 and CDR2 (germline): MNHEY, SVGAGI. This CDR3 has 14 amino acids. CDR3 residues: CASSYPGQGGGYTF.